This TCR beta chain was found in a study of shared clonotypes between healthy human individuals. Study results and limitations: Naive subsets tended to show greater estimated richness than memory subsets. The study's rarefaction showed incomplete sorted-subset sequencing despite large depth.

CDR1 and CDR2 from the germline V gene are SGHTA and FQGNSA. With 1 base removed from V and 11 bases from J, the gap between germline ends came to 12 bases. The CDR3 is 14 residues long. CD45RA+ naive and CD45RA-negative memory subsets were separated from CD4+ cells. In regard to this clone: Its antigen is not known.

At a deep level, the assay was run. Repertoires were generated with immunoSEQ multiplex PCR, while TCRdb's copy carries only in-frame clones and drops some. The data show 980,000 or so clones, 60% to 85% seen once. This receptor was identified in a man younger than 35 in good health. The chain carries TRBV7-2 and TRBJ1-6; D ambiguous. The sequenced sample was memory CD4+ T cells sorted from blood. Subset reported: CD45RA-negative fraction. CDR3 nucleotides: TGTGCCAGCAGCTTAGAGTCAGCCTCGGCACCCCTCCACTTT. Translating gives CASSLESASAPLHF.